Each of the 29 T cell receptor beta chains below was sequenced from the same sample in a study of blood T cell repertoires in COVID-19. The data were produced by immunoSEQ multiplex PCR, yet TCRdb's version contains in-frame clones alone and is incomplete. The repertoire consists of a few hundred thousand clones, with over 80% occurring once and the leading ten covering approximately 5.4%. Input material: PBMCs or T cells enriched from blood (not recorded which). These receptors were obtained from a woman in her 50s who had recovered from COVID-19.

This clone showed up just a few times. CDR3 nucleotide sequence: TGTGCCAGCAGTTACTCTAGCGGGACTACCGGGGAGCTGTTTTTT. Protein: CASSYSSGTTGELFF. V gene TRBV6-5 combines with J gene TRBJ2-2; 8 bases match TRBD2. Germline V CDR1 and CDR2: MNHEY, SVGAGI. The CDR3 is 15 amino acids. With 0 bases clipped from V and 5 bases from J, the junction kept 2 bases outside the gene matches.

This chain links TRBV19 with TRBJ2-7; D is perhaps TRBD2 (6 bases). The CDR3 is 13 amino acids. Trimming shortened V by 4 bases and J by 6 bases, and 13 bases separated the two germline ends. Germline CDR1 LNHDA, CDR2 SQIVND (reference sequence). Written as DNA, the CDR3 is TGTGCCAGTAGTAGCCTGGAGGGAAGCGAGCAGTACTTC. It specifies CASSSLEGSEQYF. The complete variable domain, with remaining parts taken from reference TRBV19 and TRBJ2-7, reads DGGITQSPKYLFRKEGQNVTLSCEQNLNHDAMYWYRQDPGQGLRLIYYSQIVNDFQKGDIAEGYSVSREKKESFPLTVTSAQKNPTAFYLCASSSLEGSEQYFGPGTRLTVT.

The chain uses TRBV19 and TRBJ2-2; weak D call: TRBD2 (6 bases). CDR1 is LNHDA and CDR2 is SQIVND in the germline V gene (reference sequence). The CDR3 spans 16 residues. V was trimmed by 4 bases and J by 2 bases, leaving 14 bases between them. In nucleotides, the CDR3 is TGTGCCAGTAGTAACCTCGGCGGGACCAACACCGGGGAGCTGTTTTTT. This translates into CASSNLGGTNTGELFF.

The chain couples TRBV12-3 or TRBV12-4 to TRBJ1-6, with 7 bases that match TRBD1. The J segment lost 10 bases and the V segment lost 5 bases, leaving 5 bases of the junction unmatched. The CDR3 runs 13 residues. The CDR3 protein is CASSPDRRSPLHF. The CDR3 DNA follows: TGTGCCAGCAGTCCGGACAGGCGGTCACCCCTCCACTTT.

The CDR3 protein is CASSSTGYGELFF. The CDR3 coding sequence is TGTGCCAGCAGTTCGACAGGGTACGGGGAGCTGTTTTTT. J is TRBJ2-2 and V is TRBV6-2 or TRBV6-3; 7 nucleotides align to TRBD1. The germline CDR1 and CDR2 sequences are MNHEY and SVGEGT. This CDR3 has 13 residues. Losses at the gene ends were 4 bases for V and 7 bases for J; bases not matched to a gene: 3.

V is TRBV6-5 and J is TRBJ1-2; D gene unclear. Germline CDR1 and CDR2: MNHEY and SVGAGI. Trimming shortened V by 0 bases and J by 8 bases, and 10 bases separated the two germline ends. The length of the CDR3 is 13 residues. Written as DNA, the CDR3 is TGTGCCAGCAGTTACTCCCCTGAGAGGGGCTACACCTTC. Protein sequence: CASSYSPERGYTF.

This chain connects TRBV5-6 to TRBJ2-7; 8 nucleotides line up with TRBD1. The V gene's germline CDR1 is SGHDT and CDR2 YYEEEE. The CDR3 contains 14 residues. V lost 0 bases to trimming and J lost 5 bases; unmatched junction nucleotides: 4. The DNA for the CDR3 is TGTGCCAGCAGCTTGGGGACAGGGCTGGACGAGCAGTACTTC. Amino acid sequence: CASSLGTGLDEQYF.

The chain carries TRBV7-9 and TRBJ2-7, with TRBD2 identical over 7 bases. The length of the CDR3 is 16 residues. The junction had 8 bases not matched to a gene; V was cut back by 1 base and J by 2 bases. Germline loops: CDR1 SEHNR, CDR2 FQNEAQ (reference sequence). CDR3 in DNA: TGTGCCAGCAGCTTAGATTCTCCTAGCGGCCCCTACGAGCAGTACTTC. Translated, it gives CASSLDSPSGPYEQYF.

This chain connects TRBV29-1 to TRBJ1-2; a weak D match, TRBD1 (6 bases). Germline V CDR1 and CDR2: SQVTM, ANQGSEA. CDR3 length: 14 residues. The V end lost 7 bases, the J end lost 1 base, and 16 bases lay between the germline ends. The CDR3 is CSAATGSLNYGYTF. The CDR3 DNA sequence: TGCAGCGCCGCGACAGGCTCCCTTAACTATGGCTACACCTTC.

V usage is TRBV18 and J usage is TRBJ2-1, with TRBD1 identical over 7 bases. V gave up 3 bases and J gave up 3 bases; unmatched junction bases: 5. The germline V gene has CDR1 KGHSH and CDR2 LQKENI. The CDR3 consists of 15 residues. Here the CDR3 reads CASSPVTGNYNEQFF. The CDR3 nucleotides are TGTGCCAGCTCACCGGTGACAGGGAACTACAATGAGCAGTTCTTC. Full variable domain (remainder filled in from reference TRBV18 and TRBJ2-1): NAGVMQNPRHLVRRRGQEARLRCSPMKGHSHVYWYRQLPEEGLKFMVYLQKENIIDESGMPKERFSAEFPKEGPSILRIQQVVRGDSAAYFCASSPVTGNYNEQFFGPGTRLTVL.

As concerns this clone: The same CDR3 arises from other DNA sequences in this sample as well. V and J are TRBV5-1 and TRBJ1-2; tentative D call: TRBD1 (5 bases). This CDR3 has 13 amino acids. The ends were cut back, 0 bases at V and 8 bases at J, with 11 bases in the middle. The germline gives CDR1 SGHRS, CDR2 YFSETQ. The CDR3 reads CASSLGQGSGYTF. The CDR3 DNA follows: TGCGCCAGCAGCTTGGGGCAGGGCTCAGGCTACACCTTC.

V usage is TRBV7-2 and J usage is TRBJ1-1; D call uncertain. Germline V gives CDR1 SGHTA, CDR2 FQGNSA. Trimming left V 2 bases short and J 1 base short, with 8 bases between. The length of the CDR3 is 14 residues. CDR3 region: CASSLNFGNTEAFF. As DNA, the CDR3 is TGTGCCAGCAGCTTAAATTTCGGGAACACTGAAGCTTTCTTT. Looking up the rest from reference TRBV7-2 and TRBJ1-1 gives the full variable domain: GAGVSQSPSNKVTEKGKDVELRCDPISGHTALYWYRQSLGQGLEFLIYFQGNSAPDKSGLPSDRFSAERTGGSVSTLTIQRTQQEDSAVYLCASSLNFGNTEAFFGQGTRLTVV.

The chain uses TRBV3-1 (or the pseudogene TRBV3-2) and TRBJ1-3; 12 bases fit TRBD1. The CDR3 runs 17 residues. CDR1 LGHDT and CDR2 YNNKEL come from the germline V gene (reference sequence). V dropped 4 bases and J dropped 2; count of bases not matched to a gene: 6. The CDR3 DNA reads as TGTGCCAGCAGCCCGTCCCGGGACAGGGGGCCTGGAAACACCATATATTTT. Protein sequence: CASSPSRDRGPGNTIYF.

This clone was counted a single time. The chain uses TRBV18 and TRBJ1-6; the D gene is possibly TRBD1 (5 bases). V lost 3 bases and J 10 bases, leaving 16 bases between the germline ends. The CDR3 is 15 residues long. Germline CDR1 is KGHSH and CDR2 is LQKENI. CDR3 region: CASSPAGHLGSPLHF. The CDR3 bases are TGTGCCAGCTCACCGGCTGGACATCTTGGCTCACCCCTCCACTTT.

V usage is TRBV5-5 and J usage is TRBJ1-1, with TRBD1 matching 7 bases. Germline V gene sequence: CDR1 SGHKS, CDR2 YYEKEE (reference sequence). The CDR3 contains 15 residues. Trimming at V came to 4 bases and at J to 0 bases, leaving 6 bases not matched to a gene. The CDR3 loop reads CASSATGNLNTEAFF. For the CDR3, the DNA is TGTGCCAGCAGCGCGACAGGGAACCTGAACACTGAAGCTTTCTTT.

This chain uses TRBV7-8 with TRBJ2-3; D is unclear. The length of the CDR3 is 13 residues. V was clipped by 3 bases and J by 5 bases, with 9 bases between them. Germline loops: CDR1 SGHVS, CDR2 FQNEAQ. The CDR3 nucleotides read TGTGCCAGCAGCTTCGCCCCGGGAGATACGCAGTATTTT. Its translation: CASSFAPGDTQYF.

The gene calls are TRBV11-2 and TRBJ1-6; D is uncertain. CDR3 length equals 13 residues. From germline, CDR1 is SGHAT and CDR2 FQNNGV. Deletions cut 1 base from V and 7 bases from J, with 5 bases between. The CDR3: CASSLAQNSPLHF. Here the CDR3 DNA reads TGTGCCAGCAGCTTAGCTCAGAATTCACCCCTCCACTTT.

The chain recombines TRBV10-3 with TRBJ1-1, with 8 bases aligning to TRBD1. V lost 7 bases, J lost 1 base, and 5 bases stayed unmatched. CDR1 and CDR2 from the germline V gene are ENHRY and SYGVKD. The CDR3 runs 14 residues. The CDR3 DNA is TGTGCCATCAATAGGGACAGGACGAACACTGAAGCTTTCTTT. Residues: CAINRDRTNTEAFF.

Concerning this clone itself: Other DNA sequences in the sample encode the same CDR3. The J gene is TRBJ1-5, the V gene TRBV6-2 or TRBV6-3, with D perhaps TRBD1 (5 bases). V was clipped by 5 bases and J by 1 base, with 9 bases between them. The CDR3 length is 14 residues. Germline V gene sequence: CDR1 MNHEY, CDR2 SVGEGT. The CDR3 here is CASSGGSSNQPQHF. CDR3 coding DNA: TGTGCCAGCAGTGGGGGGTCGAGCAATCAGCCCCAGCATTTT.

The chain uses TRBV7-2 and TRBJ2-2, with 10 bases lining up with TRBD2. Germline CDR1 SGHTA, CDR2 FQGNSA. The CDR3 covers 16 residues. The V and J ends lost 5 bases and 5 bases, in that order; junction bases with no gene match: 8. Here the CDR3 reads CASSPSSGRSTGELFF. The CDR3 nucleotides read TGTGCCAGCAGCCCAAGTAGCGGGAGGTCGACCGGGGAGCTGTTTTTT.

The chain couples TRBV7-8 to TRBJ2-3; D is uncertain. The CDR3 runs 12 residues. CDR1 and CDR2 from the germline V gene are SGHVS and FQNEAQ. The V gene lost 5 bases and the J gene lost 7 bases, with 10 bases spanning the gap. For the CDR3, the DNA is TGTGCCAGCAGCCCCGCCGGGTATACGCAGTATTTT. This sequence encodes CASSPAGYTQYF.

This clone was observed a few times. The V and J genes are TRBV7-3 and TRBJ2-3; 7 nucleotides match TRBD2. This CDR3 spans 15 amino acids. From germline, CDR1 is SGHTA and CDR2 FQGTGA. V was clipped by 5 bases and J by 2 bases; unmatched bases: 7. The DNA of the CDR3 is TGTGCCAGCAGCCAATCCGGGGGGAACACAGATACGCAGTATTTT. Protein sequence: CASSQSGGNTDTQYF. The whole variable domain, remainder taken from reference TRBV7-3 and TRBJ2-3, is GAGVSQTPSNKVTEKGKYVELRCDPISGHTALYWYRQSLGQGPEFLIYFQGTGAADDSGLPNDRFFAVRPEGSVSTLKIQRTERGDSAVYLCASSQSGGNTDTQYFGPGTRLTVL.

CDR3 residues: CASSQAQAGGPYEQYF. The CDR3 region has the DNA TGTGCCAGCAGCCAAGCCCAAGCGGGAGGGCCCTACGAGCAGTACTTC. The chain has TRBV4-2 and TRBJ2-7, with 10 bases lining up with TRBD2. V shed 1 base and J 2 bases; nucleotides not matched to a gene: 5. CDR3 size: 16 residues. The germline V gene encodes CDR1 LGHNA and CDR2 YNFKEQ.

The chain links TRBV4-3 to TRBJ1-1; D is undetermined. V lost 1 base and J lost 1, with 4 bases in between. The germline V gene encodes CDR1 LGHNA and CDR2 YSLEER. This CDR3 is 13 amino acids long. For the CDR3, the DNA is TGCGCCAGCAGCCAAGCCTGGAACACTGAAGCTTTCTTT. This sequence encodes CASSQAWNTEAFF.

The chain carries TRBV7-2 and TRBJ1-6; D call uncertain. The CDR3 extends over 14 amino acids. Trimming left V 5 bases short and J 7 bases short, with 12 bases between. Per the germline V gene, CDR1 is SGHTA and CDR2 is FQGNSA. The CDR3 loop reads CASSPERRNSPLHF. The DNA of the CDR3 is TGTGCCAGCAGCCCAGAGAGGCGGAATTCACCCCTCCACTTT.

This chain links TRBV6-5 with TRBJ1-2; D is possibly TRBD1 (5 bases). The germline CDR1 and CDR2 sequences are MNHEY and SVGAGI. V shed 0 bases and J shed 4 bases, with 12 bases lying between them. CDR3 length equals 15 residues. CDR3 protein: CASSYSGGSPYGYTF. The CDR3 DNA is TGTGCCAGCAGTTACTCTGGGGGGAGCCCCTATGGCTACACCTTC.

For the CDR3, the DNA is TGTGCCAGCAGCTATGCCGGGACAGTAAACACTGAAGCTTTCTTT. Translation gives CASSYAGTVNTEAFF. This chain links TRBV7-2 with TRBJ1-1; 7 bases map to TRBD1. Trimming cost V 4 bases and J 2 bases; bases outside gene matches: 7. The germline gives CDR1 SGHTA, CDR2 FQGNSA. This CDR3 contains 15 residues.

This clone showed up just once. The rearrangement joins TRBV5-1 to TRBJ2-1; 12 nucleotides match TRBD1. Per germline, CDR1 SGHRS and CDR2 YFSETQ. The CDR3 covers 14 residues. The J segment lost 7 bases and the V segment lost 7 bases, leaving 6 bases of the junction unmatched. In nucleotides, the CDR3 is TGCGCCAGCCGGGGGACAGGGGGCCCAAATGAGCAGTTCTTC. Translating gives CASRGTGGPNEQFF. Based on the CDR3 plus reference TRBV5-1 and TRBJ2-1, the full variable domain is KAGVTQTPRYLIKTRGQQVTLSCSPISGHRSVSWYQQTPGQGLQFLFEYFSETQRNKGNFPGRFSGRQFSNSRSEMNVSTLELGDSALYLCASRGTGGPNEQFFGPGTRLTVL.

This sequence joins TRBV5-4 and TRBJ2-1; no definite D call. The V end lost 0 bases, the J end lost 8 bases, and 9 bases lay between the germline ends. Germline-derived CDR1 and CDR2 are SGHNT and YYREEE (reference sequence). The CDR3 loop spans 13 amino acids. The CDR3 here is CASSLGAFDEQFF. The CDR3 bases are TGTGCCAGCAGCTTGGGGGCATTTGATGAGCAGTTCTTC. Supplemented by reference TRBV5-4 and TRBJ2-1, the full variable domain reads ETGVTQSPTHLIKTRGQQVTLRCSSQSGHNTVSWYQQALGQGPQFIFQYYREEENGRGNFPPRFSGLQFPNYSSELNVNALELDDSALYLCASSLGAFDEQFFGPGTRLTVL.